The rows below give T cell receptor beta chains drawn from one sample of a study of OX40 agonist ivuxolimab in advanced cancers. Sequencing was performed with immunoSEQ multiplex PCR; in TCRdb, only in-frame clones are kept and a portion is missing. The sample lists 100,000 to 140,000 clones, approximately 90% occurring once. This sample comprised CD4+ or CD8+ T cells sorted from blood, obtained in a trial of the OX40 agonist ivuxolimab. The receptors were sampled from an adult with an advanced solid tumor such as melanoma, head and neck, liver or kidney cancer. Both conserved end residues are part of each CDR3. D genes are given only for firm matches. Rows give clone size only sometimes, using once, few, many, or a class for an expanded clone.

v_gene	d_gene	abundance	j_gene	CDR3nt	CDR3aa
TRBV6-5	TRBD1	.	TRBJ2-7	TGTGCCAGCAGACTCCACAGGGGGCTCCAGTACGAGCAGTACTTC	CASRLHRGLQYEQYF
TRBV19	TRBD1	few	TRBJ1-1	TGTGCCAGTAGTATCCGTGAGGGGGCCGCTGAAGCTTTCTTT	CASSIREGAAEAFF
TRBV19	.	.	TRBJ2-3	TGTGCCAGTAGTATAAGGGGGTTCGGTAGCACAGATACGCAGTATTTT	CASSIRGFGSTDTQYF
TRBV28	.	.	TRBJ2-1	TGTGCCATCGTGGGGGGTCGAGTTCACAATGAGCAGTTCTTC	CAIVGGRVHNEQFF
TRBV28	TRBD2	.	TRBJ2-7	TGTGCCAGCAGTGCTAGCGGGAGAGGGCAGGGCTCCTACGAGCAGTACTTC	CASSASGRGQGSYEQYF
TRBV28	TRBD2	.	TRBJ2-5	TGTGCCAGCGCTCTAGCGGGAGGGAGAGAGACCCAGTACTTC	CASALAGGRETQYF
TRBV28	TRBD1	.	TRBJ1-2	TGTGCCAGCAAACGACAGGGGGCGAATGGCTACACCTTC	CASKRQGANGYTF
TRBV10-3	TRBD1	.	TRBJ1-5	TGTGCCATCAAACCCGGACAGGGAGGGGGGCCCCAGCATTTT	CAIKPGQGGGPQHF
TRBV19	TRBD1	.	TRBJ1-5	TGTGCCAGTCATAAAGGAGGCGGGACAGGATCTCCTCGGCAGCCCCAGCATTTT	CASHKGGGTGSPRQPQHF
TRBV15	.	.	TRBJ1-1	TGTGCCACCAGCAGGAACAGGGAAATGAACACTGAAGCTTTCTTT	CATSRNREMNTEAFF
TRBV5-4	.	.	TRBJ2-2	TGTGCCAGCGAAGGCGGAAGCCTCGGGGGCGGGGAGCTGTTTTTT	CASEGGSLGGGELFF
TRBV4-1	.	.	TRBJ2-3	TGCGCCAGCAGCCAAGAAAAGACTCGCACAGATACGCAGTATTTT	CASSQEKTRTDTQYF
TRBV6-6	.	.	TRBJ1-2	TGTGCCAGCAGGGGGGGGGTGGATGGCTACACCTTC	CASRGGVDGYTF
TRBV9	.	.	TRBJ2-5	TGTGCCAGCAGCGCCGGGCAGCCTTTAGAGACCCAGTACTTC	CASSAGQPLETQYF
TRBV9	TRBD1	.	TRBJ2-7	TGTGCCAGCAGCCTCGGACAGGGGTGGAACGAGCAGTACTTC	CASSLGQGWNEQYF
TRBV14	.	.	TRBJ1-1	TGTGCCAGCAGCCCGTATATCTTTTCCTTGAGTCCGAACACTGAAGCTTTCTTT	CASSPYIFSLSPNTEAFF
TRBV29-1	TRBD1	.	TRBJ1-3	TGCAGCGTTGGGAGGGGGCCTGGAAACACCATATATTTT	CSVGRGPGNTIYF
TRBV7-2	.	.	TRBJ1-2	TGTGCCAGCAGCACCCCGCGGACAGATCAAGCTAACTATGGCTACACCTTC	CASSTPRTDQANYGYTF
TRBV5-1	.	.	TRBJ1-4	TGCGCCAGCAGCTTGGAGTTGGGGGAGGTGAAAGAAAAACTGTTTTTT	CASSLELGEVKEKLFF
TRBV6-1	.	.	TRBJ1-2	TGTGCCAGCAGTGAAGCAGGGGTCGCTGGCTACACCTTC	CASSEAGVAGYTF
TRBV5-1	.	once	TRBJ2-3	TGCGCCAGCAGCCTGGGGGGTGGCACAGATACGCAGTATTTT	CASSLGGGTDTQYF
TRBV19	TRBD1	.	TRBJ1-1	TGTGCCAGTAACTGGGACAGCATGAACACTGAAGCTTTCTTT	CASNWDSMNTEAFF
TRBV23-1	.	.	TRBJ2-2	TGCGCCAGCAGTCAAAGGGGCGCCGGGGAGCTGTTTTTT	CASSQRGAGELFF
TRBV10-3	.	.	TRBJ2-1	TGTGCCATCAGTGGAGGGGCTGAGCAGTTCTTC	CAISGGAEQFF
TRBV6-5	TRBD1	.	TRBJ2-7	TGTGCCAGCAGGACAAGGGGACAGTTACACGAGCAGTACTTC	CASRTRGQLHEQYF
TRBV5-1	TRBD2	.	TRBJ2-7	TGCGCCAGCAGCGGGGGACTAGCGGGGAGCTCCTACGAGCAGTACTTC	CASSGGLAGSSYEQYF
TRBV7-9	TRBD1	once	TRBJ1-1	TGTGCCAGCAGCTTAGCGGGGGCACAGGGGCCGAACACTGAAGCTTTCTTT	CASSLAGAQGPNTEAFF
TRBV19	.	.	TRBJ2-5	TGTGCCAGTAGTATAGGGGGAGCACAAGAGACCCAGTACTTC	CASSIGGAQETQYF
TRBV7-9	.	.	TRBJ1-5	TGTGCCAGCAGCTTAGGCCAGGGGCAGGCTAGCAATCAGCCCCAGCATTTT	CASSLGQGQASNQPQHF
TRBV2	.	.	TRBJ1-1	TGTGCCACCAGAGGAGGCACAACGAACACTGAAGCTTTCTTT	CATRGGTTNTEAFF
TRBV29-1	TRBD1	.	TRBJ1-2	TGCAGCGTTGAAGTTCGGGCCGGGACAGGATTTTATATGAACTATGGCTACACCTTC	CSVEVRAGTGFYMNYGYTF
TRBV29-1	.	once	TRBJ2-7	TGCAGCGCAAAAATCACGGGGCCCTACGAGCAGTACTTC	CSAKITGPYEQYF
TRBV4-3	.	.	TRBJ1-5	TGCGCCAGCAGCCAAGATAGGCTGAGACCCCAGCATTTT	CASSQDRLRPQHF
TRBV5-1	.	.	TRBJ2-7	TGCGCCAGCAGCCGACGGGACACCACCCCCTACGAGCAGTACTTC	CASSRRDTTPYEQYF
TRBV2	TRBD1	.	TRBJ2-1	TGTGCCAGCATAGACAGGGGTGTGATCGATGAGCAGTTCTTC	CASIDRGVIDEQFF
TRBV18	.	.	TRBJ2-7	TGTGCCAGCTCACCAACAGGTTCCTACGAGCAGTACTTC	CASSPTGSYEQYF
TRBV5-6	.	.	TRBJ2-7	TGTGCCAGCAGCCGGTGGGGCTACGAGCAGTACTTC	CASSRWGYEQYF
TRBV9	TRBD2	.	TRBJ2-3	TGTGCCAGCAGCGCCCCTCGTCCGCTAGCGGGAGCAGATACGCAGTATTTT	CASSAPRPLAGADTQYF
TRBV28	TRBD1	.	TRBJ2-7	TGTGCCAGCAGATCGGGACAGGGGACAATAAACACCTACGAGCAGTACTTC	CASRSGQGTINTYEQYF
TRBV19	.	once	TRBJ2-1	TGTGCCAGTAAAAACAGGGTCCTTGACTCCTACAATGAGCAGTTCTTC	CASKNRVLDSYNEQFF
TRBV7-8	.	.	TRBJ1-4	TGTGCCAGCAGCTTAGTATTGAGAAAGGGTAATGAAAAACTGTTTTTT	CASSLVLRKGNEKLFF
TRBV28	TRBD2	.	TRBJ2-7	TGTGCCAGCTACAGTGGGGCTAGCGGGAGTTCCTACGAGCAGTACTTC	CASYSGASGSSYEQYF
TRBV28	TRBD1	.	TRBJ1-5	TGTGCCAGCAGAAGACAGGGGGCGTTAAGCAATCAGCCCCAGCATTTT	CASRRQGALSNQPQHF
TRBV5-1	.	.	TRBJ2-2	TGCGCCAGCAGCTTGGTGGCCGGGGAAAGCACCGGGGAGCTGTTTTTT	CASSLVAGESTGELFF
TRBV7-9	.	.	TRBJ2-7	TGTGCCAGCGCACCCGGGATTCCAGCCCACGAGCAGTACTTC	CASAPGIPAHEQYF
TRBV27	TRBD2	.	TRBJ2-1	TGTGCCAGCAGTTATGACCGGGACTACTACAATGAGCAGTTCTTC	CASSYDRDYYNEQFF
TRBV10-2	.	.	TRBJ2-3	TGCGCCAGCAGTGAGTCCCCAGATACGCAGTATTTT	CASSESPDTQYF
TRBV10-3	TRBD1	.	TRBJ1-1	TGTGCCATCAGTGGGTCACAGGGGAGGGAGAACACTGAAGCTTTCTTT	CAISGSQGRENTEAFF
TRBV6-1	TRBD1	.	TRBJ1-5	TGTGCCAGCAGGACAGGGTTCTCCCAGCCCCAGCATTTT	CASRTGFSQPQHF
TRBV5-1	TRBD2	.	TRBJ2-5	TGCGCCAGCAGCTTCAAGCGGGAGGGGAGGAGACAAGAGACCCAGTACTTC	CASSFKREGRRQETQYF
TRBV11-2	TRBD1	.	TRBJ1-2	TGTGCCAGCAGCTTAGAGGGGACAGGGGGATATGGCTACACCTTC	CASSLEGTGGYGYTF